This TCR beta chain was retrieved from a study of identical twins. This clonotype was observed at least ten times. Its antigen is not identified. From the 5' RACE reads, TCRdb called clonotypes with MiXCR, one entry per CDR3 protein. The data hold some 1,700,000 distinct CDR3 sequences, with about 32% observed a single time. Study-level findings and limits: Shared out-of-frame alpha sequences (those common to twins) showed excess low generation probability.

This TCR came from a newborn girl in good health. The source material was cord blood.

CDR3 residues: CASRKDRGTNIQYF. The CDR3 nucleotides read TGTGCCAGCAGGAAAGACAGGGGGACAAACATTCAGTACTTC. The chain carries TRBV28 and TRBJ2-4, with TRBD1 matching over 9 bases. CDR1 and CDR2 from the germline V gene are MDHEN and SYDVKM. The junction had 6 bases not matched to a gene; V was cut back by 6 bases and J by 6 bases. The CDR3 has 14 residues.